This passage covers 27 T cell receptor beta chains from one sample sequenced in a study of cytomegalovirus exposure and HLA in healthy donors. 60 Vbeta and 13 Jbeta primers were used in PCR. Libraries were prepared by immunoSEQ multiplex PCR; TCRdb keeps only in-frame clonotypes and omits some of them. The data show roughly 100,000 clones, about 70% seen once. Material: PBMCs. Source of these receptors: a woman aged 50 to 65 in good health and CMV-seropositive.

This chain uses TRBV28 with TRBJ1-5, with a possible D match to TRBD1 (6 bases). Trimming took off 1 base at V and 2 bases at J, with 21 bases between the two ends. This CDR3 contains 19 residues. Germline assignment: CDR1 MDHEN and CDR2 SYDVKM. CDR3 protein: CASSLYRGSRRLGNQPQHF. The CDR3 DNA reads TGTGCCAGCAGTTTATATAGGGGGAGTAGAAGGTTGGGCAATCAGCCCCAGCATTTT.

V is TRBV27 and J is TRBJ2-5; TRBD1 aligns across 7 bases. The J segment lost 9 bases and the V segment lost 6 bases, leaving 10 bases of the junction unmatched. The CDR3 loop spans 13 amino acids. The germline V gene has CDR1 MNHEY and CDR2 SMNVEV (reference sequence). The CDR3: CASSHRDSRPQYF. The CDR3, as DNA: TGTGCCAGCAGCCACCGGGACAGCCGTCCCCAGTACTTC.

The chain links TRBV7-6 to TRBJ1-2; D is unresolved. Germline values: CDR1 SGHVS, CDR2 FNYEAQ. This CDR3 is 15 amino acids long. Trimming took 1 base from V and 4 from J, leaving 13 bases between them. The CDR3 region is CASSLGGETPYGYTF. CDR3 nucleotide sequence: TGTGCCAGCAGCTTAGGCGGGGAAACCCCCTATGGCTACACCTTC.

This chain joins TRBV30 and TRBJ1-1; no clear D. The V and J ends lost 0 bases and 6 bases respectively, with 11 bases between them. Germline V lookup: CDR1 GTSNPN, CDR2 SVGIG (reference sequence). This CDR3 is built from 13 residues. The chain's CDR3 is CAWSVRKSAEAFF. The CDR3 coding sequence is TGTGCCTGGAGTGTGCGGAAAAGTGCTGAAGCTTTCTTT.

The chain uses TRBV4-1 and TRBJ1-1; D gene uncertain. CDR3 size: 15 residues. Germline assignment: CDR1 MGHRA and CDR2 YSYEKL. Trimming removed 4 bases from V and 0 bases from J, with 12 bases in between. The CDR3, as DNA: TGCGCCAGCAGCCCCCTGGGGAGGTTGAACACTGAAGCTTTCTTT. Its translation: CASSPLGRLNTEAFF.

The CDR3 sequence is CASGGARISGANVLTF. CDR3 DNA: TGTGCCAGCGGCGGGGCTCGTATCTCGGGGGCCAACGTCCTGACTTTC. The rearrangement joins TRBV19 to TRBJ2-6; D is perhaps TRBD2 (6 bases). The CDR3 loop spans 16 amino acids. V lost 9 bases and J 4 bases, leaving 19 bases between the germline ends. Germline lookup yields CDR1 LNHDA and CDR2 SQIVND (reference sequence).

The chain employs TRBV7-9 and TRBJ1-4, with D maybe TRBD1 (5 bases). CDR3 size: 14 residues. V lost 1 base and J 5 bases, leaving 8 bases between the germline ends. Germline CDR1 SEHNR, CDR2 FQNEAQ (reference sequence). CDR3 sequence (DNA): TGTGCCAGCAGCTTAGGACAGTCGAATGAAAAACTGTTTTTT. Amino acids: CASSLGQSNEKLFF.

The V gene is TRBV7-9, the J gene TRBJ1-2; D is unresolved. Per germline, CDR1 SEHNR and CDR2 FQNEAQ (reference sequence). V lost 4 bases, J lost 3 bases, and 6 bases lay in between. The CDR3 length is 12 residues. The CDR3 DNA is TGTGCCAGCAGCTCGGGAGACTATGGCTACACCTTC. Translating gives CASSSGDYGYTF.

The genes are TRBV2 and TRBJ2-6, with a weak D call TRBD1 (6 bases). Germline CDR1 and CDR2: SNHLY and FYNNEI. The V end lost 1 base, the J end lost 4 bases, and 14 bases lay between the germline ends. The CDR3 contains 17 residues. The CDR3, as DNA: TGTGCCAGCAGTGAAGACCAGGGGATACGCGGGGCCAACGTCCTGACTTTC. Amino acids: CASSEDQGIRGANVLTF.

The rearrangement joins TRBV27 to TRBJ2-7; 9 bases are shared with TRBD1. J lost 4 bases, V lost 7 bases, and 5 bases had no gene match. Germline-derived CDR1 and CDR2 are MNHEY and SMNVEV (reference sequence). This CDR3 is 13 amino acids long. This CDR3 reads CASTGTGLYEQYF. In DNA form, the CDR3 reads TGTGCCAGCACCGGGACAGGGCTATACGAGCAGTACTTC.

This chain connects TRBV16 to TRBJ1-2; TRBD1 might be the D (6 bases). The CDR3 is 14 amino acids. The germline V gene encodes CDR1 KGHSY and CDR2 FQNENV. The V end lost 2 bases, the J end lost 6 bases, and 13 bases lay between the germline ends. The CDR3 DNA follows: TGTGCCAGCAGCCAACGAGAGGGGGTCGATGGCTACACCTTC. Amino acid sequence: CASSQREGVDGYTF.

This chain joins TRBV27 and TRBJ1-2; D might be TRBD1 (6 bases). V was trimmed by 3 bases and J by 7 bases, leaving 12 bases between them. CDR1 is MNHEY and CDR2 is SMNVEV in the germline V gene (reference sequence). This CDR3 contains 13 residues. Here the CDR3 reads CASSFPGESGYTF. CDR3 in DNA: TGTGCCAGCAGTTTCCCAGGGGAAAGTGGCTACACCTTC.

The chain employs TRBV5-6 and TRBJ2-7; the D gene is possibly TRBD1 (5 bases). Trimming cost V 6 bases and J 5 bases, with 24 bases left between them. Germline values: CDR1 SGHDT, CDR2 YYEEEE. The CDR3 consists of 16 residues. The CDR3 here is CASTPKGALFFHEQYF. The CDR3 nucleotides read TGTGCCAGCACCCCTAAAGGGGCATTATTTTTCCACGAGCAGTACTTC.

This sequence joins TRBV29-1 and TRBJ2-5, with 8 bases matching TRBD1. CDR1 is SQVTM, CDR2 ANQGSEA, per germline. With V trimmed by 5 bases and J by 2 bases, 4 bases remained unmatched. This CDR3 spans 13 amino acids. The CDR3 reads CSVRQGAQETQYF. CDR3 coding DNA: TGCAGCGTTCGTCAGGGGGCTCAAGAGACCCAGTACTTC.

J is TRBJ1-5 and V is TRBV2, with a tentative D call TRBD1 (6 bases). This CDR3 contains 14 residues. Germline assignment: CDR1 SNHLY and CDR2 FYNNEI. V lost 5 bases to trimming and J lost 7 bases, with 15 bases between them. CDR3 sequence reads: CASSSTGPDQPQHF. DNA for the CDR3: TGTGCCAGCAGTAGCACAGGGCCGGACCAGCCCCAGCATTTT. Drawing the rest from reference TRBV2 and TRBJ1-5, the complete variable domain is EPEVTQTPSHQVTQMGQEVILRCVPISNHLYFYWYRQILGQKVEFLVSFYNNEISEKSEIFDDQFSVERPDGSNFTLKIRSTKLEDSAMYFCASSSTGPDQPQHFGDGTRLSIL.

V and J are TRBV9 and TRBJ1-1; 10 positions match TRBD1. This CDR3 spans 15 amino acids. J gave up 0 bases and V 3 bases, and 2 bases lay outside the gene matches. Germline CDR1 and CDR2: SGDLS and YYNGEE. CDR3 amino acids: CASSGGTGVNTEAFF. The CDR3 DNA follows: TGTGCCAGCAGCGGGGGGACAGGGGTGAACACTGAAGCTTTCTTT.

The rearrangement uses TRBV30 and TRBJ1-1, with D possibly TRBD1 on 6 matching bases. This CDR3 comprises 17 residues. V gave up 4 bases and J gave up 1 base, with 22 bases separating them. From germline, CDR1 is GTSNPN and CDR2 SVGIG (reference sequence). CDR3 sequence (DNA): TGTGCCTGGATTGGGGGAAGGGGGGGCGAGGGGAACACTGAAGCTTTCTTT. This gives the protein CAWIGGRGGEGNTEAFF.

The chain couples TRBV5-1 to TRBJ2-7; possibly TRBD2 for D (5 bases). The germline V and J ends were trimmed by 3 bases and 3 bases, with 7 bases remaining between them. From germline, CDR1 is SGHRS and CDR2 YFSETQ. The CDR3 totals 12 residues. The CDR3 protein is CASSSGNYEQYF. CDR3 nucleotides: TGCGCCAGCAGCTCCGGGAACTACGAGCAGTACTTC.

J is TRBJ1-1 and V is TRBV30; tentatively, D is TRBD1 (6 bases). The CDR3 covers 12 residues. Trimming removed 4 bases at V and 5 bases at J, with 11 bases between. In germline, CDR1 is GTSNPN, CDR2 SVGIG (reference sequence). The CDR3: CAWTQGRTEAFF. The CDR3 DNA reads as TGTGCCTGGACTCAGGGGCGGACTGAAGCTTTCTTT.

This chain joins TRBV2 and TRBJ2-4; D is ambiguous. Between the trimmed V and J ends, which lost 3 bases and 0 bases, there was a span of 9 bases. This CDR3 is built from 15 residues. Germline V gene lookup returns CDR1 SNHLY and CDR2 FYNNEI. Here the CDR3 reads CASSEGQLAKNIQYF. The CDR3 bases are TGTGCCAGCAGTGAGGGCCAACTAGCCAAAAACATTCAGTACTTC.

The CDR3 bases are TGTGCCAGCAGCGTAGCAGGCCGCCTCTCCAATGAGCAGTTCTTC. Its translation is CASSVAGRLSNEQFF. The rearrangement joins TRBV9 to TRBJ2-1; D ambiguous. CDR1 is SGDLS and CDR2 is YYNGEE in the germline V gene. V was trimmed by 0 bases and J by 6 bases, leaving 13 bases between them. The CDR3 extends over 15 amino acids. Full variable domain (remainder filled in from reference TRBV9 and TRBJ2-1): DSGVTQTPKHLITATGQRVTLRCSPRSGDLSVYWYQQSLDQGLQFLIQYYNGEERAKGNILERFSAQQFPDLHSELNLSSLELGDSALYFCASSVAGRLSNEQFFGPGTRLTVL.

The CDR3 DNA reads as TGTGCCAGCAGTATACCGGTGTCGCCCCAGCATTTT. Encoded protein: CASSIPVSPQHF. This chain links TRBV28 with TRBJ1-5, with D uncertain. The CDR3 contains 12 residues. Germline CDR1 is MDHEN and CDR2 is SYDVKM. The V gene lost 5 bases and the J gene lost 9 bases, with 11 bases spanning the gap.

J is TRBJ2-2 and V is TRBV7-2; possibly TRBD2 for D (5 bases). The V gene's germline CDR1 is SGHTA and CDR2 FQGNSA. V shed 1 base and J shed 8 bases, with 14 bases lying between them. CDR3 length: 15 residues. The CDR3 is CASSLVGLAAGELFF. The CDR3 coding sequence is TGTGCCAGCAGCTTAGTAGGGCTAGCAGCGGGGGAGCTGTTTTTT. Together with reference TRBV7-2 and TRBJ2-2, the CDR3 gives the full variable domain: GAGVSQSPSNKVTEKGKDVELRCDPISGHTALYWYRQSLGQGLEFLIYFQGNSAPDKSGLPSDRFSAERTGGSVSTLTIQRTQQEDSAVYLCASSLVGLAAGELFFGEGSRLTVL.

This clone was counted many times. The chain combines TRBV7-9 with TRBJ2-1; TRBD1 aligns across 10 bases. V shed 4 bases and J 10 bases; nucleotides not matched to a gene: 7. The CDR3 totals 14 residues. The V gene's germline CDR1 is SEHNR and CDR2 FQNEAQ (reference sequence). CDR3 loop: CASSWGQGLPEQFF. Written as DNA, the CDR3 is TGTGCCAGCAGCTGGGGACAGGGGCTACCCGAGCAGTTCTTC.

This clone occurred once. This chain's CDR3 is CASSLRGPDNSPLHF. In nucleotides, the CDR3 is TGTGCCAGCAGTCTCCGCGGGCCCGATAATTCACCCCTCCACTTT. The chain recombines TRBV28 with TRBJ1-6; D is undetermined. There are 15 residues in the CDR3. Germline CDR1 MDHEN, CDR2 SYDVKM. V was cut by 5 bases and J by 5 bases, with 13 bases left in between. Full variable domain (missing parts from reference TRBV28 and TRBJ1-6): DVKVTQSSRYLVKRTGEKVFLECVQDMDHENMFWYRQDPGLGLRLIYFSYDVKMKEKGDIPEGYSVSREKKERFSLILESASTNQTSMYLCASSLRGPDNSPLHFGNGTRLTVT.

This clone turned up a few times. The chain joins TRBV4-1 to TRBJ1-2; D uncertain. Looked up from germline, CDR1 is MGHRA and CDR2 is YSYEKL. The CDR3 is 15 amino acids. The V and J ends lost 2 bases and 1 base respectively, with 11 bases between them. The CDR3 coding sequence is TGCGCCAGCAGCCAACCGACCCGGGATAACTATGGCTACACCTTC. Its translation is CASSQPTRDNYGYTF.

The rearrangement joins TRBV19 to TRBJ1-2; 10 nucleotides line up with TRBD1. Germline V gene lookup returns CDR1 LNHDA and CDR2 SQIVND (reference sequence). The CDR3 sequence is 15 residues long. The V segment lost 3 bases and the J segment 5 bases; nucleotides outside the gene matches: 6. Here the CDR3 reads CASSITGTGAYGYTF. The CDR3 bases are TGTGCCAGTAGTATCACCGGGACAGGGGCGTATGGCTACACCTTC.